Listed here is a single T cell receptor (beta chain). Antigen unknown. Clones were read by immunoSEQ multiplex PCR, and TCRdb kept only the in-frame ones, dropping some. The sample consists of 80,000 or so clones, 60% to 85% of them appearing once. This CDR3 is 14 amino acids long. Germline lookup yields CDR1 LNHDA and CDR2 SQIVND (reference sequence). V lost 7 bases, J lost 3 bases, and 5 bases stayed unmatched. This record belongs to a study of radiotherapy plus CTLA-4 blockade in lung cancer. About the research overall: Objective responses were recorded in around 18% of patients, with disease control recorded in about 30%.

Notes on the study in general: Some TCR clones had been derived from tumors. These clones expanded in peripheral blood after radiotherapy plus ipilimumab.

The genes are TRBV19 and TRBJ2-1; 8 bases align to TRBD1. Sequenced here: peripheral blood, sampled from a patient treated with radiotherapy plus ipilimumab. The clonotype was recovered from a human donor with non-small cell lung cancer who had a partial response to radiotherapy plus ipilimumab. Some clones in this sample may be carry-over from other donors' samples. As DNA, the CDR3 is TGTGCCAGTATGGCACAGGGGGACTACAATGAGCAGTTCTTC. It specifies CASMAQGDYNEQFF.